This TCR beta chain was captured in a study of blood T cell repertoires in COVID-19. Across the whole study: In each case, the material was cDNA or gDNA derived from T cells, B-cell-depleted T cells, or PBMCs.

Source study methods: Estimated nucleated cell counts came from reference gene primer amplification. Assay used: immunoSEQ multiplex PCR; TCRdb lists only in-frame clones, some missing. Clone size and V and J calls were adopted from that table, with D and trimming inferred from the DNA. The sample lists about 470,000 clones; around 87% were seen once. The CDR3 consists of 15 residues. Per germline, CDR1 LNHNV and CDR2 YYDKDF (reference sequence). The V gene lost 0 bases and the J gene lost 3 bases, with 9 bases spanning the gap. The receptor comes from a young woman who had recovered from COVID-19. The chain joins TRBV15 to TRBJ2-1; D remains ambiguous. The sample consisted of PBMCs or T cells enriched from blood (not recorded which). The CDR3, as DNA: TGTGCCACCAGCAGAGACGCACAGTTCTACAATGAGCAGTTCTTC. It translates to CATSRDAQFYNEQFF.